The sequence of this T cell receptor beta chain was determined in a study of T cells after yellow fever vaccination. The overall study: Where fractions had low cell numbers, libraries were prepared from them with the SMART-Seq v4 Ultra Low Input RNA kit.

Losses at the gene ends were 0 bases for V and 2 bases for J; bases not matched to a gene: 4. The CDR3 runs 14 residues. Germline V lookup: CDR1 DFQATT, CDR2 SNEGSKA (reference sequence). Findings and limits, study-wide: Primary-vaccination clones mostly resurfaced post-booster (just under 98% CD4, just under 90% CD8). By day 5 rather than day 15, the secondary response had peaked, though it was weaker.

In regard to this clonotype: The antigen is not known.

5'RACE template switching generated TCR cDNA, adding a universal primer site and UMIs. TCRdb independently ran MiXCR on the 5' RACE reads; one entry per CDR3 protein. The sample lists hundreds of thousands of distinct CDR3 sequences, 13% occurring once. This TCR was recovered from a man aged 25-45 years who received the YFV17D yellow fever vaccine. The chain has TRBV20-1 and TRBJ2-7; 7 bases map to TRBD2. The source was PBMCs, collected on the day of the yellow fever booster vaccination. In nucleotides, the CDR3 is TGCAGTGCTAGAGATCTAGCGGCCGCCTACGAGCAGTACTTC. Translation: CSARDLAAAYEQYF.